This T cell receptor beta chain comes out of a study of T cell changes during pregnancy in multiple sclerosis. The length of the CDR3 is 11 residues. The V and J ends lost 6 bases and 7 bases respectively, with 9 bases between them. Looked up from germline, CDR1 is SNHLY and CDR2 is FYNNEI. TCRdb's table, derived via immunoSEQ multiplex PCR, lists solely in-frame clones and lacks some. The data show almost 55,000 clones, around nine tenths seen once. This clone has only a few counts. This sequence originates from a female donor with multiple sclerosis, enrolled in a pregnancy study. This specimen was CD8+ T cells from peripheral blood mononuclear cells, taken before pregnancy. The chain has TRBV2 and TRBJ1-1; D gene unclear. CDR3 loop: CASRTGIEAFF. The DNA of the CDR3 is TGTGCCAGCAGGACCGGGATTGAAGCTTTCTTT.